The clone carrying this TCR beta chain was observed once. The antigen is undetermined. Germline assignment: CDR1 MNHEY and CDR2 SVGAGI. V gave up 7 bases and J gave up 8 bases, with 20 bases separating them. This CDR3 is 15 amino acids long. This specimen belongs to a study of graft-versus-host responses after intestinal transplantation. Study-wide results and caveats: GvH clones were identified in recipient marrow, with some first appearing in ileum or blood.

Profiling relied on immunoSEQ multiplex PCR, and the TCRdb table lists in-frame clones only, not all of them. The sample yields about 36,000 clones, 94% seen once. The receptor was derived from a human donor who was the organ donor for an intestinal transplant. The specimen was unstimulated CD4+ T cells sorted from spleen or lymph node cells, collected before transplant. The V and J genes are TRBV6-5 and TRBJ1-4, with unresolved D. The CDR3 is CASTGREVKREKLFF. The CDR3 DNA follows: TGTGCCAGCACCGGAAGGGAGGTCAAGAGGGAAAAACTGTTTTTT.